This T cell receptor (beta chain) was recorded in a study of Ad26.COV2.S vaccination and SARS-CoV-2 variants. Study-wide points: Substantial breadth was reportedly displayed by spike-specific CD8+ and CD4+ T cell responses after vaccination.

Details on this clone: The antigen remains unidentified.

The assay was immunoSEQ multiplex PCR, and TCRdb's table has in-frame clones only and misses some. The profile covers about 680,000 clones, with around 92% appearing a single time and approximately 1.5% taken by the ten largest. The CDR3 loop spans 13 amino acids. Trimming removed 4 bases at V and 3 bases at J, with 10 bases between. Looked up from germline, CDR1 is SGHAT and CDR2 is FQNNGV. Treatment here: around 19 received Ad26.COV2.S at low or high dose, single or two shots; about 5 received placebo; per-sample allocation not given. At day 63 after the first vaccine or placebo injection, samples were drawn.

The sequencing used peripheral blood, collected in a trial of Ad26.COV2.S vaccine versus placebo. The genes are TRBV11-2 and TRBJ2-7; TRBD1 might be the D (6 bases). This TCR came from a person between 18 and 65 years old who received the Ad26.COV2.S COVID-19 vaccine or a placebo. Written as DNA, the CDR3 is TGTGCCAGCAGCTCCCGGGACATCTACGAGCAGTACTTC. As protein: CASSSRDIYEQYF.